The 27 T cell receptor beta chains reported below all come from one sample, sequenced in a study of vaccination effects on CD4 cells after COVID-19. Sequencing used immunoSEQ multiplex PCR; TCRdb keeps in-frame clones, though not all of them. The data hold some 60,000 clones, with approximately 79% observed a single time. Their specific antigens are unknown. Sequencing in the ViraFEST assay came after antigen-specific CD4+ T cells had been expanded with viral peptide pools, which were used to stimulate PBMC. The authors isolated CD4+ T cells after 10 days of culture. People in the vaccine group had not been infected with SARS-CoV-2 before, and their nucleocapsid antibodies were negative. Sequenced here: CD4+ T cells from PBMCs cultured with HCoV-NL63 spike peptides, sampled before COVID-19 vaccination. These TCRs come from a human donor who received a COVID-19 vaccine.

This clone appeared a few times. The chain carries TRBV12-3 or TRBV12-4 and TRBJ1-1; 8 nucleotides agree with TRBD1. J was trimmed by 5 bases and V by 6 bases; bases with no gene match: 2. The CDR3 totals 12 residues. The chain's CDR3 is CASRHRGTEAFF. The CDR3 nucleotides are TGTGCCAGCAGGCACAGGGGGACTGAAGCTTTCTTT.

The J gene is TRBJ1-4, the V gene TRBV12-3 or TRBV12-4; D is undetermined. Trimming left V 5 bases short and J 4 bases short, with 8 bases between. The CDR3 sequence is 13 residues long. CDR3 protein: CASSVGVNEKLFF. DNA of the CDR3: TGTGCCAGCAGTGTCGGGGTTAATGAAAAACTGTTTTTT.

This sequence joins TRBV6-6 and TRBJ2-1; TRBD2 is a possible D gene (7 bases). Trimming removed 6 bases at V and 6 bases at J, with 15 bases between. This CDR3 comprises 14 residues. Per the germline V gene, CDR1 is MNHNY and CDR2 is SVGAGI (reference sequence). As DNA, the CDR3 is TGTGCCAGCAGCTCGAGGGGGGGGCCCAATGAGCAGTTCTTC. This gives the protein CASSSRGGPNEQFF.

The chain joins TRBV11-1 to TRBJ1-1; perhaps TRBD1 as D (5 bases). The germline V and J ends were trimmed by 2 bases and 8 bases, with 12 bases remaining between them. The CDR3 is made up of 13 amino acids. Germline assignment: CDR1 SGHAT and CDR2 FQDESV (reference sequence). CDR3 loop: CASSLWSGAEAFF. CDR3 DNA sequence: TGTGCCAGCAGCTTATGGTCCGGGGCAGAAGCTTTCTTT.

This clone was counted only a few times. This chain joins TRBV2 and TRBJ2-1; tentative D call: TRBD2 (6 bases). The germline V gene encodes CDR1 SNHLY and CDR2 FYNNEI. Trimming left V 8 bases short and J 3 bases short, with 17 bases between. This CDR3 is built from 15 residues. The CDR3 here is CASRRREGHYNEQFF. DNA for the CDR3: TGTGCCAGCCGCCGGAGGGAAGGACACTACAATGAGCAGTTCTTC.

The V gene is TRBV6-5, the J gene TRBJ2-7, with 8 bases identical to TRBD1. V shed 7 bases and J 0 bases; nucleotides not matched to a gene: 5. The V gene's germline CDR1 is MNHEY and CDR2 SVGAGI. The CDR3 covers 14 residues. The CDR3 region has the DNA TGTGCCAGCAAGCTTGGGACAGGCTCCTACGAGCAGTACGTC. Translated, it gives CASKLGTGSYEQYV.

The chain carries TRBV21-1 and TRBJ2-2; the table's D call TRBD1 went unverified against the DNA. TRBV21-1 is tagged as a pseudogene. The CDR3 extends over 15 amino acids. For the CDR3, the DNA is TGTGCCAGCAGCAATGGGACAGGGAACACCGGGGAGCTGTTTTTT. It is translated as CASSNGTGNTGELFF.

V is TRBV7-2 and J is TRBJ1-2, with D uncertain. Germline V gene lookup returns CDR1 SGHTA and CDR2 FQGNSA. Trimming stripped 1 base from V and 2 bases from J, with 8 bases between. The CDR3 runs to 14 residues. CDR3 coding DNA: TGTGCCAGCAGCTTAGTATCACAAAACTATGGCTACACCTTC. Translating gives CASSLVSQNYGYTF.

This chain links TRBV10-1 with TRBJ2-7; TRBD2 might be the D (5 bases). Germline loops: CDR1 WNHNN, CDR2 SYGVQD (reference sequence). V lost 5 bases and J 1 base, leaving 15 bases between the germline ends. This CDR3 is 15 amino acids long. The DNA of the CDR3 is TGCGCCAGCAGTCAAGACGGGGAGAGATCCTACGAGCAGTACGTC. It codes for CASSQDGERSYEQYV.

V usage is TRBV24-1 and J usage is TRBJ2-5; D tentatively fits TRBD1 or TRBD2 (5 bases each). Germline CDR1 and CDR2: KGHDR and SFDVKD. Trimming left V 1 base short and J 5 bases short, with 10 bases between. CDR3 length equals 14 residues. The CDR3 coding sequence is TGTGCCACCAGTGATTTATACGGGGCTGAGACCCAGTACTTC. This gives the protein CATSDLYGAETQYF.

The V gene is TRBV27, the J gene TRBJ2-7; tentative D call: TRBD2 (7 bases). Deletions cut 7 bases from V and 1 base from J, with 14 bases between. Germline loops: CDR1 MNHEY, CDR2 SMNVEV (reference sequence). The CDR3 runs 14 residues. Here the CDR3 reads CASKSAGASYEQYV. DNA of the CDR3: TGTGCCAGCAAAAGTGCGGGGGCTTCCTACGAGCAGTACGTC.

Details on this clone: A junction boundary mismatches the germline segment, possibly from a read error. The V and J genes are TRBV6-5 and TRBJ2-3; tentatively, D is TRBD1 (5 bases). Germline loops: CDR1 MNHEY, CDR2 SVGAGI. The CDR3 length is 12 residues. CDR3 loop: CAARVHPDTQYF. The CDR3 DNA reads TGCGCGGCCAGGGTACATCCAGATACGCAGTATTTT.

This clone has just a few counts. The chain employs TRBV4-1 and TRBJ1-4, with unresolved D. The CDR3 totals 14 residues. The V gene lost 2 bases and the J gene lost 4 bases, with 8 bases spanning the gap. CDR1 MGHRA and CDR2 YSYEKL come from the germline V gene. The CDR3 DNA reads TGCGCCAGCAGCCAAAGGACGGTTAATGAAAAACTGTTTTTT. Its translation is CASSQRTVNEKLFF.

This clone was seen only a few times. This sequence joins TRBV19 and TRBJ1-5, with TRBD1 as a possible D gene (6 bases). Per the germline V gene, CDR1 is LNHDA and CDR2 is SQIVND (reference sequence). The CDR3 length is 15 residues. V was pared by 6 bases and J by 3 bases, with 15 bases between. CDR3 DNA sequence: TGTGCCAGTAGCCTTGTGGACAGAAACAATCAGCCCCAGCATTTT. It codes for CASSLVDRNNQPQHF.

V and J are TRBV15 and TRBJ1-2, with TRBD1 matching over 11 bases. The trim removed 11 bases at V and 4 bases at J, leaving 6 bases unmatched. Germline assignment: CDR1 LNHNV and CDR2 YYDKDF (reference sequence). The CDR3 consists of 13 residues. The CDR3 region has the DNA TGTGCCTTTGAGGGACAGGGGGGCTATGGCTACACCTTC. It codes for CAFEGQGGYGYTF.

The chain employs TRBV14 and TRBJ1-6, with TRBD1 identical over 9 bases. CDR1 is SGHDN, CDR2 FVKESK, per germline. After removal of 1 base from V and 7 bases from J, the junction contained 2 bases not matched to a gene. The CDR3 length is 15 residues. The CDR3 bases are TGTGCCAGCAGCCAAGGACAGGGGGGAAATTCACCCCTCCACTTT. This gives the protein CASSQGQGGNSPLHF.

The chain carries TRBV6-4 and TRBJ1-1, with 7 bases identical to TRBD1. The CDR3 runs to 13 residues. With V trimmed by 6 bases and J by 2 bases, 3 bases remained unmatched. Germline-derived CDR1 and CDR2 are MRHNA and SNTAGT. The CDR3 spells CASSRDRNTEAFF. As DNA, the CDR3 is TGTGCCAGCAGCAGGGACAGAAACACTGAAGCTTTCTTT.

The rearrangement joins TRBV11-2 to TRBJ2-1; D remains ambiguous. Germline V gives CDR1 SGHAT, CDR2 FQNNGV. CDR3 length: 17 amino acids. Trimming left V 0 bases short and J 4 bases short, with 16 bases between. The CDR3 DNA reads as TGTGCCAGCAGCTTAGATCGCCAGGATTTATATTACAATGAGCAGTTCTTC. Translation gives CASSLDRQDLYYNEQFF.

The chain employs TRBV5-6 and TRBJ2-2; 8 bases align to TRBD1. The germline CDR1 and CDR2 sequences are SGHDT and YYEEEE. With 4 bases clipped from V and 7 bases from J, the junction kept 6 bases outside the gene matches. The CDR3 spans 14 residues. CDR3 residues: CASSHRTGNGELFF. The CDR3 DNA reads TGTGCCAGCAGCCACCGGACAGGGAACGGGGAGCTGTTTTTT.

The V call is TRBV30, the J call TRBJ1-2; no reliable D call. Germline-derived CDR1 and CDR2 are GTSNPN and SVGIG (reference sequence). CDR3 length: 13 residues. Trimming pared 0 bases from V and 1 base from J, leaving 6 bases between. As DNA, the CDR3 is TGTGCCTGGAGTGTAGTACTTAACTATGGCTACACCTTC. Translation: CAWSVVLNYGYTF. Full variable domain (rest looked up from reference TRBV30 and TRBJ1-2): SQTIHQWPATLVQPVGSPLSLECTVEGTSNPNLYWYRQAAGRGLQLLFYSVGIGQISSEVPQNLSASRPQDRQFILSSKKLLLSDSGFYLCAWSVVLNYGYTFGSGTRLTVV.

In DNA, the CDR3 is TGTGCCAGCAGCCAGACCGGGGGGTGGTACACCGGGGAGCTGTTTTTT. The encoded protein is CASSQTGGWYTGELFF. This chain connects TRBV9 to TRBJ2-2, with TRBD2 identical over 7 bases. The length of the CDR3 is 16 residues. Trimming at V came to 4 bases and at J to 3 bases, leaving 9 bases not matched to a gene. Germline values: CDR1 SGDLS, CDR2 YYNGEE.

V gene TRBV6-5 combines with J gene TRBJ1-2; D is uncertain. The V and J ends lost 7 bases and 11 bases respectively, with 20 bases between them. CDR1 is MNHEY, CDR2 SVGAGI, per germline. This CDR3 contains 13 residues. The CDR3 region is CASTEMDRNRYTF. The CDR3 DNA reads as TGTGCCAGCACCGAAATGGACCGAAACCGGTACACCTTC.

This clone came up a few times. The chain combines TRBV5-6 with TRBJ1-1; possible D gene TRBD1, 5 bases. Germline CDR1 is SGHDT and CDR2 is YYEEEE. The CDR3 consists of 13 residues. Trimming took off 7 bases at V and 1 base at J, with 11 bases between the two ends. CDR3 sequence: CASGVTGNTEAFF. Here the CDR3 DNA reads TGTGCCAGCGGCGTTACAGGGAACACTGAAGCTTTCTTT.

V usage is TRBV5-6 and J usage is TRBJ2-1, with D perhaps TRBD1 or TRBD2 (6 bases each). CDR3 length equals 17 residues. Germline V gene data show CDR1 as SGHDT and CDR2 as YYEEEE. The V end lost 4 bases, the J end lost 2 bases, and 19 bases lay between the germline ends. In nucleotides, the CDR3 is TGTGCCAGCAGCGACCTGGCCGGGGGCAGGACCTACAATGAGCAGTTCTTC. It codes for CASSDLAGGRTYNEQFF. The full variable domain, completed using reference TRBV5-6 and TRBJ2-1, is DAGVTQSPTHLIKTRGQQVTLRCSPKSGHDTVSWYQQALGQGPQFIFQYYEEEERQRGNFPDRFSGHQFPNYSSELNVNALLLGDSALYLCASSDLAGGRTYNEQFFGPGTRLTVL.

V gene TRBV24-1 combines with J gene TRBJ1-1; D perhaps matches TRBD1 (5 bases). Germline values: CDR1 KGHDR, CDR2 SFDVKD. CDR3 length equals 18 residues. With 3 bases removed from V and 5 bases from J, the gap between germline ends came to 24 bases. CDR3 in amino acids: CATSDPGQGRWERTEAFF. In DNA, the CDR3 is TGTGCCACCAGTGATCCTGGGCAGGGTAGGTGGGAACGGACTGAAGCTTTCTTT.

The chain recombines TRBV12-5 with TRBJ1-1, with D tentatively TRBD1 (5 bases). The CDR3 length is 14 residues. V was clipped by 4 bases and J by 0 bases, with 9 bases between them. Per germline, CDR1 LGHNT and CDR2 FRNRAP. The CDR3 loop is CASGYGQVNTEAFF. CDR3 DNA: TGTGCTAGTGGTTATGGACAAGTGAACACTGAAGCTTTCTTT.

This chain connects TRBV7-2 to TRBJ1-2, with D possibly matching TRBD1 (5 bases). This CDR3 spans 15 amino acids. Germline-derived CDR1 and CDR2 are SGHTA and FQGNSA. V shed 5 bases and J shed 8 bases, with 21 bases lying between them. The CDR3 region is CASSPHLGQGEGYTF. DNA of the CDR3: TGTGCCAGCAGCCCTCATTTGGGGCAGGGAGAAGGCTACACCTTC.